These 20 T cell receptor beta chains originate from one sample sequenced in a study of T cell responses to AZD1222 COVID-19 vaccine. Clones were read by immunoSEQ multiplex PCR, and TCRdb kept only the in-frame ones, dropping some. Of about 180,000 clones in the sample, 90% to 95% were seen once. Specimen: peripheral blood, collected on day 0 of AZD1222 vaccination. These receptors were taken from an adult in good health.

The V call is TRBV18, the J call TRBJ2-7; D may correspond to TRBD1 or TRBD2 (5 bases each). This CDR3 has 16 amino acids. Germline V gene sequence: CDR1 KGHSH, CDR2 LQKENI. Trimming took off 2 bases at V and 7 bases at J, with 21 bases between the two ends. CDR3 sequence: CASSPDRGRGVREQYF. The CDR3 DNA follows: TGTGCCAGCTCACCAGATAGGGGACGGGGAGTACGGGAGCAGTACTTC.

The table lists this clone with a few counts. The chain's CDR3 is CASSQDAGNNYGYTF. The CDR3, as DNA: TGCGCCAGCAGCCAAGATGCAGGGAACAACTATGGCTACACCTTC. V usage is TRBV4-1 and J usage is TRBJ1-2; perhaps TRBD1 as D (5 bases). V lost 0 bases, J lost 2 bases, and 10 bases lay in between. CDR1 and CDR2 from the germline V gene are MGHRA and YSYEKL. There are 15 residues in the CDR3.

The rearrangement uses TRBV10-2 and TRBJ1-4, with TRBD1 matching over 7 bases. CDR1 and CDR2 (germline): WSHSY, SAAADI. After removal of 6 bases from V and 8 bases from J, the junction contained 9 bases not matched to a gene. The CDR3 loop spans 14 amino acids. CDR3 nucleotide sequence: TGCGCCAGCAGGGAACAGGGGAGTAGAGAAAAACTGTTTTTT. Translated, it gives CASREQGSREKLFF.

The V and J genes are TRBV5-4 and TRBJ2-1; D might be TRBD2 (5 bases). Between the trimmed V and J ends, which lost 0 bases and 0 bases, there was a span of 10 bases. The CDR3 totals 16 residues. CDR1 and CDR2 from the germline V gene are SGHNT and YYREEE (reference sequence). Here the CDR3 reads CASSLEAASSYNEQFF. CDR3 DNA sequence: TGTGCCAGCAGCTTGGAAGCGGCCAGCTCCTACAATGAGCAGTTCTTC.

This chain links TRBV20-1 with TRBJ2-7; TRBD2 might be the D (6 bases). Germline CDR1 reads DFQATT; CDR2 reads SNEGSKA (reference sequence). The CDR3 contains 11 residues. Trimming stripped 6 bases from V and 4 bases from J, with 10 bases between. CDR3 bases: TGCAGTGCCAGGAGCGGGTACGAGCAGTACTTC. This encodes CSARSGYEQYF.

CDR3 coding DNA: TGTGCCAGTAGTATGTCTAGCGGGAGCCCCCATAACAATGAGCAGTTCTTC. It translates to CASSMSSGSPHNNEQFF. This rearrangement joins TRBV19 to TRBJ2-1; 10 nucleotides agree with TRBD2. From germline, CDR1 is LNHDA and CDR2 SQIVND (reference sequence). The CDR3 sequence is 17 residues long. The J segment lost 5 bases and the V segment lost 3 bases, leaving 10 bases of the junction unmatched.

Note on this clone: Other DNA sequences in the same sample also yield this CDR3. The CDR3 spells CASSLTGYSNQPQHF. CDR3 nucleotide sequence: TGCGCCAGCAGCTTGACAGGGTATAGCAATCAGCCCCAGCATTTT. The chain uses TRBV5-1 and TRBJ1-5; D perhaps matches TRBD1 (6 bases). The germline V and J ends were trimmed by 1 base and 0 bases, with 8 bases remaining between them. CDR3 size: 15 residues. In germline, CDR1 is SGHRS, CDR2 YFSETQ.

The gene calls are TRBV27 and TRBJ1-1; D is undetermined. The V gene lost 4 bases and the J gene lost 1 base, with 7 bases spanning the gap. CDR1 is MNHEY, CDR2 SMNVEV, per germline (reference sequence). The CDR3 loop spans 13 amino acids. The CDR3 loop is CASSYGANTEAFF. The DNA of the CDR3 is TGTGCCAGCAGTTACGGCGCGAACACTGAAGCTTTCTTT.

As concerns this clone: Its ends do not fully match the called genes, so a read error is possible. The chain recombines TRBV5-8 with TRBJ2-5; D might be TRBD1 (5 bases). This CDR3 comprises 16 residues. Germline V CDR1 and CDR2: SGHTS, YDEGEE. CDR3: CASSLETALGQETQYF. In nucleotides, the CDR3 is TGTGCCAGCAGTTTGGAGACAGCATTGGGCCAAGAGACCCAGTACTTC.

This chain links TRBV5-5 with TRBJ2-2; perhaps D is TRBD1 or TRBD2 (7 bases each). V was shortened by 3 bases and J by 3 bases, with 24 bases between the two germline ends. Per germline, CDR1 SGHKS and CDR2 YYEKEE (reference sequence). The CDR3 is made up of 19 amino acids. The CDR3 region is CASSSTSRQGGVHTGELFF. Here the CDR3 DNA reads TGTGCCAGCAGCTCGACCTCACGACAGGGAGGGGTCCACACCGGGGAGCTGTTTTTT.

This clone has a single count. The DNA for the CDR3 is TGTGCCAGCAGCCCTGGGGGGGAGAAGACCCAGTACTTC. It encodes CASSPGGEKTQYF. This chain joins TRBV9 and TRBJ2-5, with 7 positions matching TRBD2. V trimming: 4 bases; J trimming: 6 bases; junction bases outside the gene matches: 6. The V gene's germline CDR1 is SGDLS and CDR2 YYNGEE. This CDR3 is 13 amino acids long.

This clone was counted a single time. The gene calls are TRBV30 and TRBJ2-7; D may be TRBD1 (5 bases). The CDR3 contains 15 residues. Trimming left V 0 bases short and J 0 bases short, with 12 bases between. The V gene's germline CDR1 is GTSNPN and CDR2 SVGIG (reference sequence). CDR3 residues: CAWSVQGLISYEQYF. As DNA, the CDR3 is TGTGCCTGGAGTGTTCAGGGCTTAATCTCCTACGAGCAGTACTTC.

The CDR3 nucleotides are TGTGCCAGCAGTTTATCAGGACAGGGGTTTGGAAACACCATATATTTT. Translation gives CASSLSGQGFGNTIYF. The chain uses TRBV27 and TRBJ1-3; TRBD1 matches at 9 bases. This CDR3 region has 16 residues. Germline V CDR1 and CDR2: MNHEY, SMNVEV (reference sequence). V lost 0 bases and J lost 3; bases outside the gene matches: 3.

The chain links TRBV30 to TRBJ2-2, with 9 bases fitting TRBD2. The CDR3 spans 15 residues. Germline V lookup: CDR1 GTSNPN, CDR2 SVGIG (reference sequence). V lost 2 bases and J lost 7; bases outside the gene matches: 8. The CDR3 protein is CAWSLVAGAIGELFF. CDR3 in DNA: TGTGCCTGGAGTTTGGTAGCGGGAGCGATCGGGGAGCTGTTTTTT.

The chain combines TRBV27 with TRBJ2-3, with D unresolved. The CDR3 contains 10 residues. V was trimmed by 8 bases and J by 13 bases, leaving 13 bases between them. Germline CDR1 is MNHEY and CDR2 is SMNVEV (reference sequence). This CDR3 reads CASGALREYF. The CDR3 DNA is TGTGCCAGCGGTGCGCTACGGGAGTATTTT.

The CDR3 DNA follows: TGTGCCAGCAGTTCGATCGCGGGAGGGGTTACCCAGTACTTC. It is translated as CASSSIAGGVTQYF. The chain recombines TRBV6-5 with TRBJ2-5; TRBD2 agrees at 9 bases. Germline CDR1 reads MNHEY; CDR2 reads SVGAGI. V lost 4 bases, J lost 8 bases, and 8 bases stayed unmatched. There are 14 residues in the CDR3.

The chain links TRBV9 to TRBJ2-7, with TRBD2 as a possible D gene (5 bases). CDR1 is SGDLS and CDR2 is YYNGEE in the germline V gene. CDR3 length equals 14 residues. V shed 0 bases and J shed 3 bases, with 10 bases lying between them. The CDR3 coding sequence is TGTGCCAGCAGCGTAGAGGACGGGGACTACGAGCAGTACTTC. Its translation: CASSVEDGDYEQYF.

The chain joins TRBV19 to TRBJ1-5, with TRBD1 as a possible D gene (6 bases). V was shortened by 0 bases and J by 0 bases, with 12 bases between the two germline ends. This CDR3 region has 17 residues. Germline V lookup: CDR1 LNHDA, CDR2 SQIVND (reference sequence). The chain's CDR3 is CASSIEGALSSNQPQHF. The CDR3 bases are TGTGCCAGTAGTATAGAGGGGGCGTTGAGTAGCAATCAGCCCCAGCATTTT. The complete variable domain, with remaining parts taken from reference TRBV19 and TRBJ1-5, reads DGGITQSPKYLFRKEGQNVTLSCEQNLNHDAMYWYRQDPGQGLRLIYYSQIVNDFQKGDIAEGYSVSREKKESFPLTVTSAQKNPTAFYLCASSIEGALSSNQPQHFGDGTRLSIL.

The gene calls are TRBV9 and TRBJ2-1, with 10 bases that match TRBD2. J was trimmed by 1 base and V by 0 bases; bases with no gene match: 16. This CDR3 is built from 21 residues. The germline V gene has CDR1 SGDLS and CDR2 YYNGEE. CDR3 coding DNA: TGTGCCAGCAGCGTAGCTGGGGGAGAGCGGGAGGGCCTAGGTTCCTACAATGAGCAGTTCTTC. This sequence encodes CASSVAGGEREGLGSYNEQFF.

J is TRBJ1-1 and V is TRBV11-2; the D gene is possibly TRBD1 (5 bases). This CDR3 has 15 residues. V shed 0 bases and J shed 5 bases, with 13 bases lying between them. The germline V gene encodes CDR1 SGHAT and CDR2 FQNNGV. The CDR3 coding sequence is TGTGCCAGCAGCTTAGATTTCGCGGGGGGGACTGAAGCTTTCTTT. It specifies CASSLDFAGGTEAFF.